These 8 T cell receptor beta chains came from one sample sequenced in a study of blood T cells in healthy people across ages. Using a J-beta primer mix together with a sample-barcoded 5' primer, a second PCR was run for about 6 to 11 cycles. TCRdb re-derived calls from the 5' RACE reads in MiXCR, one entry per CDR3 protein. In the table there are 1,500,000 or so distinct CDR3 sequences, approximately 43% of which are singletons. The sample comprised blood. These receptors were taken from a woman younger than 30 in good health.

This clonotype occurred many times. The genes are TRBV11-2 and TRBJ1-1; tentative D call: TRBD1 (6 bases). The germline V gene encodes CDR1 SGHAT and CDR2 FQNNGV. Deletions cut 6 bases from V and 4 bases from J, with 12 bases between. This CDR3 comprises 13 residues. The CDR3 nucleotides read TGTGCCAGCAGTTTCACAGGGAGCACTGAAGCTTTCTTT. This translates into CASSFTGSTEAFF.

A few counts support this clonotype. The chain employs TRBV10-1 and TRBJ2-3; TRBD2 agrees at 7 bases. This CDR3 comprises 16 residues. V was clipped by 8 bases and J by 3 bases; unmatched bases: 14. In germline, CDR1 is WNHNN, CDR2 SYGVQD (reference sequence). For the CDR3, the DNA is TGCGCCAGCCACCCCGACGGACTAGTGAGAACAGATACGCAGTATTTT. Translated: CASHPDGLVRTDTQYF.

The rearrangement links TRBV6-5 to TRBJ2-1, with D unclear. Gene TRBJ2-7 matches the end of the DNA better, so the J call may be wrong. Germline lookup yields CDR1 MNHEY and CDR2 SVGAGI. The CDR3 contains 14 residues. CDR3 sequence (DNA): TGTGCCAGCAGTTACTCGATACCCTCCGAGGAGCAGTACTTC. This codes for CASSYSIPSEEQYF.

This clonotype was detected a few times. This rearrangement joins TRBV4-2 to TRBJ2-3; 12 nucleotides match TRBD2. The V and J ends lost 4 bases and 0 bases, in that order; junction bases with no gene match: 17. There are 21 residues in the CDR3. Looked up from germline, CDR1 is LGHNA and CDR2 is YNFKEQ. CDR3 sequence reads: CASSPYPSSGRAAYSTDTQYF. CDR3 in DNA: TGTGCCAGCAGCCCTTATCCGTCTAGCGGGAGGGCCGCTTATAGCACAGATACGCAGTATTTT.

This chain joins TRBV3-1 and TRBJ2-3; D is perhaps TRBD1 (5 bases). The ends were cut back, 1 base at V and 0 bases at J, with 17 bases in the middle. The CDR3 contains 18 residues. CDR1 is LGHDT, CDR2 YNNKEL, per germline (reference sequence). CDR3: CASSQVHQGVRSTDTQYF. DNA of the CDR3: TGTGCCAGCAGCCAAGTCCACCAGGGTGTTCGGAGCACAGATACGCAGTATTTT.

Notes on this clonotype: At one end, the junction sequence differs from germline, possibly due to a read error. The rearrangement uses TRBV6-5 and TRBJ1-1; no clear D gene. The CDR3 is 13 residues long. The V gene's germline CDR1 is MNHEY and CDR2 SVGAGI. In DNA, the CDR3 is TGTGCCAGCAGAACGGTATTGAACGCTGAAGCTTTCTTT. Translating it yields CASRTVLNAEAFF.

The chain links TRBV5-4 to TRBJ1-1; D is undetermined. The CDR3 runs to 14 residues. Per the germline V gene, CDR1 is SGHNT and CDR2 is YYREEE (reference sequence). Trimming pared 2 bases from V and 1 base from J, leaving 9 bases between. The DNA for the CDR3 is TGTGCCAGCAGCTTATTTGCGGCGAACACTGAAGCTTTCTTT. Translated: CASSLFAANTEAFF. The variable domain in full, with the rest retrieved from reference TRBV5-4 and TRBJ1-1, is ETGVTQSPTHLIKTRGQQVTLRCSSQSGHNTVSWYQQALGQGPQFIFQYYREEENGRGNFPPRFSGLQFPNYSSELNVNALELDDSALYLCASSLFAANTEAFFGQGTRLTVV.

J is TRBJ1-6 and V is TRBV15, with a weak D call TRBD1 (5 bases). The CDR3 contains 16 residues. Trimming removed 1 base at V and 7 bases at J, with 14 bases between. Per the germline V gene, CDR1 is LNHNV and CDR2 is YYDKDF (reference sequence). CDR3 nucleotide sequence: TGTGCCACCAGCAGAGTACCGGGACTTTTAAATTCACCCCTCCACTTT. Protein product: CATSRVPGLLNSPLHF.